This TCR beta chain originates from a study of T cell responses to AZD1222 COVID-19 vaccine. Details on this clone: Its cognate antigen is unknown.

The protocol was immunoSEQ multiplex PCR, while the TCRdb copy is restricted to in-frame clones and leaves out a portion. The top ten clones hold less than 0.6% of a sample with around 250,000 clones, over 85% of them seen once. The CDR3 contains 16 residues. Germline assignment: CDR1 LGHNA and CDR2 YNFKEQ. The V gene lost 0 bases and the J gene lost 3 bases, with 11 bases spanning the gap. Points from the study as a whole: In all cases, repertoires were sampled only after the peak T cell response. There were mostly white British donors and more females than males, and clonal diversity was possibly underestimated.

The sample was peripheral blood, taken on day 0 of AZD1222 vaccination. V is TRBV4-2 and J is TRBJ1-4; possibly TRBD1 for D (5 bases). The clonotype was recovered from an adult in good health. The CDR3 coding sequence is TGTGCCAGCAGCCAAGATCGTCGACAGTCTAATGAAAAACTGTTTTTT. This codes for CASSQDRRQSNEKLFF.